Listed here is a single TCR beta chain. A single count supports this clonotype. Its antigen target is currently unknown. Qualities for individual bases were not recorded, and no much larger clone is one base off. One read represents weak support. This sample is part of a study of T-cell memory formation after mild COVID-19 (dated by TCRdb to the early 2020s). Context from the whole study: Most TCR sequence clusters were specific to one of the two donors. In a couple of donors, T-cell clones that expanded and contracted after mild COVID-19 were tracked by sequencing TCRalpha and TCRbeta repertoires over time. Two young, previously healthy adult volunteers, one female and one male, were included in the cohort. What the authors observed across the whole study: Some responding clones were found in pre-infection memory, which suggests that pre-existing cross-reactive memory T cells took part in the SARS-CoV-2 response. SARS-CoV-2 specificity of the second-wave clones peaking on day 37 was not confirmed. Only two mild cases were covered in the study, and larger cohorts including severe cases with pre-infection samples were considered necessary. Contracting CD4+ clones appeared mostly in the CM and EM memory subsets, whereas CD8+ clones were enriched in EMRA. From day 15 to 85, contracting clones showed balanced CD4/CD8 phenotypes, whereas a second wave of clones that expanded from day 15 to 37 leaned towards CD4+.

PBMCs were isolated by Ficoll-Paque density gradient centrifugation. Sequenced on an Illumina NovaSeq 6000. Using 5'RACE with constant-segment primers, TCRalpha and TCRbeta cDNA libraries were constructed, with sample barcodes and unique molecular identifiers added in the process. Trizol reagent was used to extract RNA from every sample. Libraries were amplified in two PCR steps, with a second sample barcode and Illumina TruSeq adapters added in the second step. Sequencing of the libraries was done on an Illumina NovaSeq, producing 2 x 150 bp paired-end reads. Processing in the source paper ran as follows. The reads were demultiplexed and collapsed into UMI-guided consensus sequences using migec v1.2.7. Using mixcr v2.1.11, UMI consensuses were aligned to TRA and TRB V and J templates and then assembled into clonotypes. A clonotype was counted as expanded or contracted only when both edgeR and NoisET called the clonotype significant, with the noise models trained on biological replicates. For edgeR calls, a false discovery rate-adjusted p below 0.01 and a log2 fold-change threshold of 1 were applied. As an exploratory analysis of dynamics, PCA with hierarchical clustering was applied to max-normalized trajectories of the 1000 most abundant clonotypes. The CD4 or CD8 phenotype of responding clones was assigned using the separately sequenced CD4+ and CD8+ repertoires. The public reads were reanalyzed by TCRdb: fastp trimming at Q25, MiXCR alignment, in-frame beta chains only. For every CDR3 protein sequence, its rows merge into one entry that carries the most common genes and DNA. The V and J calls were determined by TCRdb, not by the authors. Counted in this sample were roughly 220,000 distinct CDR3 sequences; roughly 10% of them appeared once. Of the sample, around 3.4% is held by the ten largest clones.

The germline ends are 15 bases apart after V is trimmed by 5 bases and J by 5 bases. CDR1 and CDR2 were assigned from the germline V gene as SGHTA and FQGTGA. Taken from cysteine to phenylalanine, the CDR3 has 14 residues. Kept here is only the CDR3 DNA, which spans 42 bases and is read in frame from base 1. Material for sequencing was PBMCs or a T cell subset sorted from them (not recorded which). The origin of this receptor is a man between 18 and 35 years old who had mild COVID-19 (a few samples of this study predate the infection). The sample titles of this study are shuffled in the database, so cell type and time point are left out; the donor was told from shared clones. This chain joins TRBV7-3 to TRBJ1-2; the D segment could be TRBD1, given 5 matching bases. CDR3 loop: CASSPAHGGYGYTF. The DNA sequence is TGTGCCAGCAGCCCCGCCCATGGGGGGTATGGCTACACCTTC.